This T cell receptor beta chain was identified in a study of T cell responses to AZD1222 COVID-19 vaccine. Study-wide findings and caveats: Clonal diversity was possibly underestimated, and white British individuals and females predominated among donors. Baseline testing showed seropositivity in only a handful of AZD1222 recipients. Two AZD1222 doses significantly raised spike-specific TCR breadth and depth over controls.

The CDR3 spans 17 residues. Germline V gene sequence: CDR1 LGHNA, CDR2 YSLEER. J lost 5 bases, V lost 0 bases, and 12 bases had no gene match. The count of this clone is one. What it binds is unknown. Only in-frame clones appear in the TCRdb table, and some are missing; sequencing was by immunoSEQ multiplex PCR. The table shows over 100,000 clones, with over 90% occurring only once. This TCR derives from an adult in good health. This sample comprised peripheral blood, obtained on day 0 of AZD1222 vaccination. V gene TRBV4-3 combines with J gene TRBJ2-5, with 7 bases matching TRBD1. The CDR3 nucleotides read TGCGCCAGCAGCCAAGATACCGAGACAGGGTGGCTCGAGACCCAGTACTTC. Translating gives CASSQDTETGWLETQYF.